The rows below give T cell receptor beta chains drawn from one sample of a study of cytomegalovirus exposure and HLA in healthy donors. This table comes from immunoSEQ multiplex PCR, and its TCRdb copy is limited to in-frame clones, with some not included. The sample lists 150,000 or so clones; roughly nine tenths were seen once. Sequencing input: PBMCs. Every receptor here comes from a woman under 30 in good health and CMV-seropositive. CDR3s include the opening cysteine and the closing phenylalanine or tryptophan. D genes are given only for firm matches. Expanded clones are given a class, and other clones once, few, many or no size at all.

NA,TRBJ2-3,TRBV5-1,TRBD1,CASSSRTGVGTDTQYF,TGCGCCAGCAGCTCCCGGACAGGGGTGGGCACAGATACGCAGTATTTT
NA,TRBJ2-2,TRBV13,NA,CASSLGGSGSLRANTGELFF,TGTGCCAGCAGCTTAGGGGGATCCGGGAGCCTGCGCGCGAACACCGGGGAGCTGTTTTTT
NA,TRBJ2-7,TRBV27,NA,CASSLGQTYEQYF,TGTGCCAGCAGCCTTGGACAGACCTACGAGCAGTACTTC
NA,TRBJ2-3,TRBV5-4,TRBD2,CASSFRLAGVADTQYF,TGTGCCAGCAGCTTCCGGCTAGCGGGAGTCGCAGATACGCAGTATTTT
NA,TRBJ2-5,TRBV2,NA,CASSHARGPKVTQYF,TGTGCCAGCAGTCACGCCCGCGGGCCGAAGGTGACCCAGTACTTC
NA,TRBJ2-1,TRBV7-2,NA,CASSLDRGNYNEQFF,TGTGCCAGCAGCTTAGATAGGGGGAACTACAATGAGCAGTTCTTC
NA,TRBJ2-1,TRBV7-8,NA,CASSSPRQGNNEQFF,TGTGCCAGCAGCTCCCCCCGGCAGGGGAACAATGAGCAGTTCTTC
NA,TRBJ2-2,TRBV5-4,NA,CASSLAGLNTGELFF,TGTGCCAGCAGCTTGGCAGGACTAAACACCGGGGAGCTGTTTTTT
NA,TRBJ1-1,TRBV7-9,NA,CASSLVGGNTEAFF,TGTGCCAGCAGCTTAGTCGGGGGGAACACTGAAGCTTTCTTT
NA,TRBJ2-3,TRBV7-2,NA,CASSSYTDTQYF,TGTGCCAGCAGCTCCTACACAGATACGCAGTATTTT
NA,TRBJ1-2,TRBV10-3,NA,CAISGGGRGYTF,TGTGCCATCAGTGGGGGGGGCCGTGGCTACACCTTC
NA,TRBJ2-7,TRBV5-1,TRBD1,CASSQGQGYTEQYF,TGCGCCAGCAGCCAGGGACAGGGGTATACCGAGCAGTACTTC
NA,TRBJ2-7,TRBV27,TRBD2,CASSLSSASGRFEQYF,TGTGCCAGCAGTTTAAGTTCCGCTAGCGGGAGGTTTGAGCAGTACTTC
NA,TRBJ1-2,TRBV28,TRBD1,CASSLEGAGYTF,TGTGCCAGCAGTTTAGAGGGGGCTGGCTACACCTTC
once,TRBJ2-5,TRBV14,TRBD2,CASSQSSGKETQYF,TGTGCCAGCAGCCAAAGCAGCGGGAAGGAGACCCAGTACTTC
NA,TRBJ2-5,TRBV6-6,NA,CASSYSSPGAQYF,TGTGCCAGCAGTTACTCCAGCCCGGGGGCCCAGTACTTC
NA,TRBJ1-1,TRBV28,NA,CASSRDTGLVGAFF,TGTGCCAGCAGTCGTGATACAGGTCTTGTCGGGGCTTTCTTT
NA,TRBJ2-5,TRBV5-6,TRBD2,CASSLPSGSGVGQETQYF,TGTGCCAGCAGCCTGCCTAGCGGGAGTGGAGTGGGCCAAGAGACCCAGTACTTC
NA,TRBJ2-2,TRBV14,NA,CASSQDGQGPTGELFF,TGTGCCAGCAGCCAAGATGGGCAGGGGCCCACCGGGGAGCTGTTTTTT
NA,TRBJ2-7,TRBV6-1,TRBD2,CASSETSGGGSYEQYF,TGTGCCAGCAGTGAGACTAGCGGGGGCGGTTCCTACGAGCAGTACTTC
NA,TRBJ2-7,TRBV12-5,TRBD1,CASGSPSDRVRYEQYF,TGTGCTAGTGGTTCGCCCTCGGACAGGGTTCGTTACGAGCAGTACTTC
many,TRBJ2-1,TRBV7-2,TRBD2,CASSSGLAGVDEQFF,TGTGCCAGCAGCTCGGGACTAGCGGGAGTCGATGAGCAGTTCTTC
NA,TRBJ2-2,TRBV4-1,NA,CASSQDKGRANTGELFF,TGCGCCAGCAGCCAAGATAAGGGGCGCGCGAACACCGGGGAGCTGTTTTTT
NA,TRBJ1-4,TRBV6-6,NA,CASSYASGEKLFF,TGTGCCAGCAGTTACGCCAGTGGTGAAAAACTGTTTTTT
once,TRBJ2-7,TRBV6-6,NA,CASSPPDRREQYF,TGTGCCAGCAGCCCCCCAGACAGGCGCGAGCAGTACTTC
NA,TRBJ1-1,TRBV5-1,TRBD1,CASSLPGQGLTEAFF,TGCGCCAGCAGCTTACCGGGACAGGGACTCACTGAAGCTTTCTTT
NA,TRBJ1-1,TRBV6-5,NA,CASSQQGRNTEAFF,TGTGCCAGCAGTCAACAGGGTAGGAACACTGAAGCTTTCTTT
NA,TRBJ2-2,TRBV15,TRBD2,CATSRRGTTNTGELFF,TGTGCCACCAGCAGACGAGGGACTACGAACACCGGGGAGCTGTTTTTT
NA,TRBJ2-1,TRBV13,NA,CASSRDGSSYNEQFF,TGTGCCAGCAGTCGGGACGGGAGCTCCTACAATGAGCAGTTCTTC
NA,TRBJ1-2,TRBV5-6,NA,CASSLEVRVRGYTF,TGTGCCAGCAGCTTGGAGGTGAGGGTCCGGGGCTACACCTTC
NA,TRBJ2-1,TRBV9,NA,CASSVAEPINEQFF,TGTGCCAGCAGCGTAGCTGAGCCAATCAATGAGCAGTTCTTC
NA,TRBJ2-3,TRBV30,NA,CAWSLGAASTDTQYF,TGTGCCTGGAGCTTGGGAGCGGCGAGCACAGATACGCAGTATTTT
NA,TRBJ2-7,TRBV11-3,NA,CASSSMGKQGVGEQYF,TGTGCCAGCAGCTCAATGGGGAAACAGGGAGTCGGGGAGCAGTACTTC
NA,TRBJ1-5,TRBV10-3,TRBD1,CAISERAGTVDQPQHF,TGTGCCATCAGTGAGAGAGCCGGGACAGTGGATCAGCCCCAGCATTTT
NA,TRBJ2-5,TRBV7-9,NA,CASSLQGWGQETQYF,TGTGCCAGCAGCTTACAGGGTTGGGGACAAGAGACCCAGTACTTC
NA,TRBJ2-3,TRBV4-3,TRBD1,CASSQQGALSTDTQYF,TGCGCCAGCAGCCAACAGGGGGCCCTCAGCACAGATACGCAGTATTTT
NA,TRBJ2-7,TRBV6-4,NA,CASGRGNYEQYF,TGTGCCAGCGGGAGGGGGAACTACGAGCAGTACTTC
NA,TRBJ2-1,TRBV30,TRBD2,CAWMGLAHNEQFF,TGTGCCTGGATGGGACTAGCGCACAATGAGCAGTTCTTC
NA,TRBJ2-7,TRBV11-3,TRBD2,CASSLGTSGRAGPYEQYF,TGTGCCAGCAGCTTGGGGACTAGCGGGAGGGCCGGTCCCTACGAGCAGTACTTC
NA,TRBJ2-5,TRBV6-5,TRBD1,CASRDRVETQYF,TGTGCCAGCCGGGACAGGGTCGAGACCCAGTACTTC
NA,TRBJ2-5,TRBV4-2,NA,CASSQSRQETQYF,TGTGCCAGCAGCCAATCCCGGCAAGAGACCCAGTACTTC